This TCR beta chain is drawn from a study of cytomegalovirus exposure and HLA in healthy donors. Amplification used 60 Vbeta primers and 13 Jbeta primers. This table comes from immunoSEQ multiplex PCR, and its TCRdb copy is limited to in-frame clones, with some not included. In the table there are some 98,000 clones, 75% to 85% of which are singletons. Sample: PBMCs. The TCR was taken from a man aged 18 to 35 in good health and CMV-seropositive.

CDR3 protein: CASSPNRGDGYTF. CDR3 DNA sequence: TGTGCCAGCAGCCCAAACAGGGGTGATGGCTACACCTTC. The rearrangement uses TRBV7-9 and TRBJ1-2; 7 nucleotides align to TRBD1. The CDR3 loop spans 13 amino acids. The V and J ends lost 5 bases and 6 bases, in that order; junction bases with no gene match: 6. Germline values: CDR1 SEHNR, CDR2 FQNEAQ (reference sequence).